Shown below are 9 T cell receptor beta chains from a single sample sequenced in a study of CD8+ T cells in alopecia areata. Stated treatment: oral pan-JAK inhibitor, 5-10 mg twice daily. cDNA prepared by RNA extraction and subsequent reverse transcription served as the template for sequencing. Here immunoSEQ multiplex PCR was the method, and the copy in TCRdb shows in-frame clones only, minus some. The data contain about 42,000 clones, about 71% of them singletons. The material sequenced was CD8+ T cells sorted from blood, taken at week 4, from a patient treated with tofacitinib. These receptors were taken from a human donor with alopecia areata.

J is TRBJ1-2 and V is TRBV7-9; D is unresolved. V lost 1 base, J lost 3 bases, and 18 bases lay in between. The CDR3 loop spans 17 amino acids. The germline CDR1 and CDR2 sequences are SEHNR and FQNEAQ (reference sequence). This CDR3 reads CASSLEDSRLGDYGYTF. Written as DNA, the CDR3 is TGTGCCAGCAGCTTAGAAGACTCACGACTCGGGGACTATGGCTACACCTTC.

The chain joins TRBV30 to TRBJ1-4, with TRBD1 matching over 7 bases. Germline lookup yields CDR1 GTSNPN and CDR2 SVGIG (reference sequence). The CDR3 spans 14 residues. J was trimmed by 6 bases and V by 3 bases; bases with no gene match: 7. The CDR3 bases are TGTGCCTGGAGCCCGACAGGGTTTGATGAAAAACTGTTTTTT. Amino acids: CAWSPTGFDEKLFF.

This clone occurred once. The rearrangement joins TRBV4-3 to TRBJ2-5; D is perhaps TRBD1 (6 bases). The CDR3 sequence is 14 residues long. The germline V gene has CDR1 LGHNA and CDR2 YSLEER. With 0 bases removed from V and 3 bases from J, the gap between germline ends came to 8 bases. The CDR3 spells CASSQDWTEETQYF. CDR3 sequence (DNA): TGCGCCAGCAGCCAAGATTGGACAGAAGAGACCCAGTACTTC.

In its sample, this clone was seen once. The chain combines TRBV30 with TRBJ2-7, with 9 positions matching TRBD1. The germline V gene has CDR1 GTSNPN and CDR2 SVGIG (reference sequence). CDR3 length: 12 residues. V gave up 5 bases and J gave up 12 bases; unmatched junction bases: 11. The CDR3 is CAWDIIGTGTYF. The CDR3 DNA reads TGTGCCTGGGATATCATTGGGACAGGGACGTACTTC. The variable domain in full, completed from reference TRBV30 and TRBJ2-7, reads SQTIHQWPATLVQPVGSPLSLECTVEGTSNPNLYWYRQAAGRGLQLLFYSVGIGQISSEVPQNLSASRPQDRQFILSSKKLLLSDSGFYLCAWDIIGTGTYFGPGTRLTVT.

Only a few counts were recorded for this clone. V gene TRBV29-1 combines with J gene TRBJ2-5; D call uncertain. This CDR3 is built from 14 residues. V lost 0 bases and J 2 bases, leaving 10 bases between the germline ends. Germline V lookup: CDR1 SQVTM, CDR2 ANQGSEA. CDR3 DNA: TGCAGCGTTGAAGATCGAACAGCACAAGAGACCCAGTACTTC. Its protein is CSVEDRTAQETQYF.

This clone was counted between two and nine times. The chain couples TRBV29-1 to TRBJ2-3; D is possibly TRBD2 (5 bases). With 3 bases removed from V and 3 bases from J, the gap between germline ends came to 13 bases. Germline CDR1 and CDR2: SQVTM and ANQGSEA. There are 14 residues in the CDR3. CDR3 loop: CSVDRHLATDTQYF. CDR3 DNA sequence: TGCAGCGTTGATAGACACCTAGCTACAGATACGCAGTATTTT.

The gene calls are TRBV5-1 and TRBJ2-5, with D perhaps assigned TRBD1 or TRBD2 (5 bases each). V lost 5 bases and J 10 bases, leaving 24 bases between the germline ends. The CDR3 loop spans 15 amino acids. Germline CDR1 and CDR2: SGHRS and YFSETQ. The CDR3 loop reads CASRSTAGSSRDQYF. CDR3 in DNA: TGCGCCAGCAGATCCACTGCAGGGTCTTCACGGGACCAGTACTTC.

The V and J genes are TRBV29-1 and TRBJ2-5, with D perhaps assigned TRBD1 or TRBD2 (5 bases each). Germline lookup yields CDR1 SQVTM and CDR2 ANQGSEA. The CDR3 runs 14 residues. Trimming shortened V by 4 bases and J by 4 bases, and 16 bases separated the two germline ends. CDR3 coding DNA: TGCAGCGTTGCGGCAGGGAGTGATGGAGAGACCCAGTACTTC. Translation gives CSVAAGSDGETQYF.

The chain combines TRBV5-6 with TRBJ1-5; no reliable D call. There are 13 residues in the CDR3. Germline values: CDR1 SGHDT, CDR2 YYEEEE. The V gene lost 1 base and the J gene lost 4 bases, with 6 bases spanning the gap. The CDR3, as DNA: TGTGCCAGCAGCTTGTCAAGAAATCAGCCCCAGCATTTT. Protein product: CASSLSRNQPQHF.